A single sample gave rise to the 23 T cell receptor beta chains below, sequenced in a study of cytomegalovirus exposure and HLA in healthy donors. PCR employed 60 Vbeta and 13 Jbeta primers. Sequencing used immunoSEQ multiplex PCR; TCRdb keeps in-frame clones, though not all of them. The profile covers roughly 110,000 clones, with 60% to 80% appearing a single time and about 2.3% taken by the ten largest. The sequenced sample consisted of PBMCs. All receptors come from a young man in good health and CMV-seronegative.

The chain combines TRBV7-6 with TRBJ2-7; D possibly corresponds to TRBD1 (8 bases). Trimming cost V 1 base and J 2 bases, with 15 bases left between them. The CDR3 spans 16 residues. CDR1 is SGHVS, CDR2 FNYEAQ, per germline. The CDR3 here is CASSLERQGTTYEQYF. In nucleotides, the CDR3 is TGTGCCAGCAGCTTAGAACGACAGGGGACTACCTACGAGCAGTACTTC.

The rearrangement joins TRBV4-3 to TRBJ1-6; D possibly corresponds to TRBD1 (6 bases). V was shortened by 8 bases and J by 0 bases, with 26 bases between the two germline ends. The CDR3 contains 20 residues. Germline values: CDR1 LGHNA, CDR2 YSLEER. In DNA form, the CDR3 reads TGCGCCAGCTCCCCTCGAAGCGGGGGGCCAGCCTACTCCTATAATTCACCCCTCCACTTT. This codes for CASSPRSGGPAYSYNSPLHF.

V is TRBV6-5 and J is TRBJ2-7, with 8 positions matching TRBD1. This CDR3 spans 14 amino acids. The germline gives CDR1 MNHEY, CDR2 SVGAGI. The V and J ends lost 8 bases and 4 bases, in that order; junction bases with no gene match: 10. Here the CDR3 reads CASQGQGGGYEQYF. Here the CDR3 DNA reads TGTGCCAGCCAAGGACAGGGAGGAGGGTACGAGCAGTACTTC.

The chain uses TRBV19 and TRBJ1-1; TRBD1 matches at 11 bases. The junction had 11 bases not matched to a gene; V was cut back by 7 bases and J by 4 bases. Germline values: CDR1 LNHDA, CDR2 SQIVND (reference sequence). The CDR3 runs 16 residues. The CDR3 loop reads CASTDRGLGSGTEAFF. The CDR3 DNA is TGTGCCAGTACGGACAGGGGGCTAGGTTCCGGCACTGAAGCTTTCTTT.

The chain joins TRBV5-1 to TRBJ2-6; D call uncertain. The CDR3 has 16 residues. Trimming shortened V by 4 bases and J by 1 base, and 12 bases separated the two germline ends. From germline, CDR1 is SGHRS and CDR2 YFSETQ. The CDR3 bases are TGCGCCAGCAGCCGAGGAACCGCGTCTGGGGCCAACGTCCTGACTTTC. It yields the protein CASSRGTASGANVLTF.

As regards this clone: One end of the junction does not line up with germline, which may come from a read error. CDR3 amino acids: CSSSSGQGGSYEQYF. The CDR3 nucleotides read TGTTCCAGCAGCTCCGGACAGGGCGGCTCCTACGAGCAGTACTTC. V and J are TRBV7-9 and TRBJ2-7; 8 nucleotides align to TRBD1. Germline lookup yields CDR1 SEHNR and CDR2 FQNEAQ (reference sequence). The CDR3 sequence is 15 residues long.

This chain joins TRBV29-1 and TRBJ1-4; 9 bases map to TRBD1. V shed 6 bases and J 8 bases; nucleotides not matched to a gene: 13. This CDR3 spans 15 amino acids. Germline CDR1 and CDR2: SQVTM and ANQGSEA. CDR3 coding DNA: TGCAGCGTGATCGGGACAGGGCGGGGGCGGGAAAAACTGTTTTTT. Its translation: CSVIGTGRGREKLFF.

This clone was counted between two and nine times. The chain uses TRBV11-2 and TRBJ1-1, with a weak D call TRBD1 (5 bases). The CDR3 is 16 residues long. Germline CDR1 and CDR2: SGHAT and FQNNGV. Trimming pared 1 base from V and 4 bases from J, leaving 16 bases between. The CDR3 here is CASSLGPRVASTEAFF. As DNA, the CDR3 is TGTGCCAGCAGCTTAGGCCCCAGGGTCGCGAGCACTGAAGCTTTCTTT. Full variable domain (missing parts from reference TRBV11-2 and TRBJ1-1): EAGVAQSPRYKIIEKRQSVAFWCNPISGHATLYWYQQILGQGPKLLIQFQNNGVVDDSQLPKDRFSAERLKGVDSTLKIQPAKLEDSAVYLCASSLGPRVASTEAFFGQGTRLTVV.

This rearrangement joins TRBV6-1 to TRBJ2-7; 9 positions agree with TRBD1. The ends lost 5 bases at V and 0 bases at J; junction bases unmatched: 5. This CDR3 is built from 15 residues. CDR1 is MNHNS, CDR2 SASEGT, per germline. The CDR3 region has the DNA TGTGCCAGCAGTCGAGACAGGGGGAGCTCCTACGAGCAGTACTTC. It is translated as CASSRDRGSSYEQYF.

The rearrangement links TRBV7-9 to TRBJ2-1, with TRBD1 identical over 7 bases. From germline, CDR1 is SEHNR and CDR2 FQNEAQ (reference sequence). The V gene end was trimmed by 2 bases and the J gene end by 3 bases; junction bases not matched to a gene: 10. This CDR3 has 17 residues. The CDR3 nucleotides read TGTGCCAGCAGCTTATTTGGTCGACAGGGCGGCTACAATGAGCAGTTCTTC. Residues: CASSLFGRQGGYNEQFF. Together with reference TRBV7-9 and TRBJ2-1, the CDR3 gives the full variable domain: DTGVSQNPRHKITKRGQNVTFRCDPISEHNRLYWYRQTLGQGPEFLTYFQNEAQLEKSRLLSDRFSAERPKGSFSTLEIQRTEQGDSAMYLCASSLFGRQGGYNEQFFGPGTRLTVL.

The gene calls are TRBV5-5 and TRBJ2-2, with a weak D call TRBD1 (6 bases). The CDR3 extends over 15 amino acids. Germline V gives CDR1 SGHKS, CDR2 YYEKEE (reference sequence). Trimming took off 4 bases at V and 0 bases at J, with 10 bases between the two ends. CDR3 amino acids: CASSTGTTNTGELFF. CDR3 coding DNA: TGTGCCAGCAGCACCGGGACAACGAACACCGGGGAGCTGTTTTTT.

The chain combines TRBV13 with TRBJ1-1; perhaps TRBD1 as D (6 bases). The CDR3 covers 13 residues. CDR1 PRHDT and CDR2 FYEKMQ come from the germline V gene (reference sequence). The V gene lost 2 bases and the J gene lost 9 bases, with 13 bases spanning the gap. The CDR3 sequence: CASSLSAGVQAFF. The CDR3 bases are TGTGCCAGCAGCTTATCGGCAGGGGTCCAAGCTTTCTTT.

The genes are TRBV7-2 and TRBJ2-7, with no clear D. CDR3 length: 14 residues. Between the trimmed V and J ends, which lost 0 bases and 3 bases, there was a span of 9 bases. Germline-derived CDR1 and CDR2 are SGHTA and FQGNSA. The CDR3 coding sequence is TGTGCCAGCAGCTTAGCTCGGCAGCGCTACGAGCAGTACTTC. Protein sequence: CASSLARQRYEQYF.

The genes are TRBV7-3 and TRBJ1-1; D call uncertain. The CDR3 spans 14 residues. CDR1 is SGHTA, CDR2 FQGTGA, per germline. Trimming stripped 5 bases from V and 3 bases from J, with 13 bases between. DNA of the CDR3: TGTGCCAGCAGCCCCTGGGCAGGTCACACTGAAGCTTTCTTT. Amino acid sequence: CASSPWAGHTEAFF.

This rearrangement joins TRBV13 to TRBJ2-2; maybe TRBD1 (6 bases). CDR3 length: 14 residues. V dropped 2 bases and J dropped 6 bases, with 10 bases sitting between them. From germline, CDR1 is PRHDT and CDR2 FYEKMQ (reference sequence). CDR3 bases: TGTGCCAGCAGCTTATTGGGGGCGCCCGGGGAGCTGTTTTTT. This sequence encodes CASSLLGAPGELFF.

This clone was counted a few times. The rearrangement links TRBV23-1 to TRBJ1-1; possible D gene TRBD1, 6 bases. TRBV23-1 is an open reading frame, and its role is uncertain. The V and J ends lost 1 base and 4 bases respectively, with 13 bases between them. CDR3 size: 15 residues. The CDR3 sequence: CASSQYRDTFTEAFF. DNA of the CDR3: TGCGCCAGCAGTCAATACAGGGACACCTTCACTGAAGCTTTCTTT.

This clone was seen just once. V usage is TRBV13 and J usage is TRBJ1-6; D remains unclear. This CDR3 is 12 amino acids long. Germline CDR1 reads PRHDT; CDR2 reads FYEKMQ (reference sequence). V lost 4 bases and J lost 9, with 7 bases in between. The DNA of the CDR3 is TGTGCCAGCAGCTCAGACTCTTCACCCCTCCACTTT. Amino acids: CASSSDSSPLHF.

The J gene is TRBJ2-3, the V gene TRBV14, with 9 bases fitting TRBD2. The CDR3 runs to 17 residues. Germline trimming cut 0 bases from V and 2 bases from J; bases unmatched to any gene: 6. CDR1 is SGHDN and CDR2 is FVKESK in the germline V gene. CDR3 nucleotide sequence: TGTGCCAGCAGCCAAGAGCGCCTAGCGGGGATCACAGATACGCAGTATTTT. It codes for CASSQERLAGITDTQYF.

This clone turned up a few times. The chain carries TRBV5-6 and TRBJ1-2; a weak D match, TRBD1 (5 bases). Deletions cut 0 bases from V and 8 bases from J, with 14 bases between. The CDR3 runs 14 residues. CDR1 and CDR2 from the germline V gene are SGHDT and YYEEEE. The CDR3 DNA follows: TGTGCCAGCAGCTTGGCCATGCAGGGAGGAGGCTACACCTTC. Its protein product is CASSLAMQGGGYTF.

This clone occurred once. V gene TRBV4-3 combines with J gene TRBJ2-7, with D hard to call. The germline V gene has CDR1 LGHNA and CDR2 YSLEER. The CDR3 has 15 amino acids. The ends were cut back, 2 bases at V and 3 bases at J, with 14 bases in the middle. This CDR3 reads CASSQTTEGYYEQYF. In nucleotides, the CDR3 is TGCGCCAGCAGCCAAACAACAGAAGGCTACTACGAGCAGTACTTC.

The rearrangement joins TRBV7-9 to TRBJ2-5, with a weak D call TRBD1 (6 bases). Germline-derived CDR1 and CDR2 are SEHNR and FQNEAQ (reference sequence). This CDR3 has 14 amino acids. V lost 3 bases, J lost 0 bases, and 8 bases lay in between. The CDR3 sequence: CASSFRTDQETQYF. The CDR3 nucleotides are TGTGCCAGCAGCTTCCGGACAGACCAAGAGACCCAGTACTTC.

The rearrangement uses TRBV11-2 and TRBJ1-4; TRBD1 matches at 9 bases. This CDR3 spans 16 amino acids. Trimming took 5 bases from V and 11 from J; bases not matched to a gene: 15. Germline V gene data show CDR1 as SGHAT and CDR2 as FQNNGV. The CDR3 loop reads CASSLGGGTGNEKLFF. CDR3 in DNA: TGTGCCAGCAGCCTTGGGGGGGGGACAGGGAACGAGAAACTGTTTTTT.

The CDR3 sequence: CASSPRDRSSYNSPLHF. The CDR3 DNA is TGTGCCAGCAGCCCTCGGGACAGGAGCTCCTATAATTCACCCCTCCACTTT. The rearrangement links TRBV9 to TRBJ1-6; 8 bases map to TRBD1. The CDR3 sequence is 17 residues long. V shed 4 bases and J 0 bases; nucleotides not matched to a gene: 6. CDR1 is SGDLS and CDR2 is YYNGEE in the germline V gene.